This T cell receptor beta chain is from a study of response to subunit inactivated influenza vaccine (dated by TCRdb to the late 2010s). Broadly, across the study: The study used deep quantitative T cell receptor repertoire profiling to track responses to a trivalent subunit inactivated influenza vaccine. The paper's findings and limits, for the study overall: According to the authors, only a limited number of new T cells may be recruited by each seasonal influenza vaccination.

Notes on this clonotype: Its antigen is currently not known. Base qualities are not at hand, and no much larger clone is one base apart.

The library was made by RT-PCR. The listed sequencing device is Illumina HiSeq 2500. Clones were called with MiXCR by TCRdb after fastp trimmed the public reads at Q25, and only in-frame beta chains were retained. Each record represents a unique CDR3 protein, reported with the most common genes and DNA among its rows. In this sample the table shows 530,000 or so distinct CDR3 sequences, about 10% of which occur a single time. Roughly 10% of the sample belongs to the ten largest clones. CDR1 and CDR2 are drawn from the germline V gene: SGHRS, YFSETQ. Trimming accounts for 0 bases at V and 7 bases at J, while the number of junction bases matched to no gene is 11. The CDR3 has 17 amino acids, counting the end cysteine and phenylalanine. Only CDR3 DNA remains: 51 bases, in frame from the first base.

Sequences were derived from PBMCs from blood, sampled on the day of vaccination. The sequence is built from TRBV5-1 and TRBJ2-2; 8 bases in between match TRBD1. This receptor was taken from a man aged 50 to 60 who received an inactivated influenza vaccine. Donor details come from another sample of the same person, matched by shared clones. For the CDR3, the sequence is CASSLATGRGHGGELFF. The sequenced DNA: TGCGCCAGCAGCTTGGCCACGGGCAGGGGGCATGGCGGGGAGCTGTTTTTT.